These 9 T cell receptor beta chains share one sample of origin, sequenced in a study of T cells in women clearing cervical HPV infection. Sequencing used immunoSEQ multiplex PCR; TCRdb keeps in-frame clones, though not all of them. The sample data list around 30,000 clones. Sequencing was carried out using blood buffy coat. These receptors came from a woman between 18 and 70 years old with a cervical HPV16 infection that either progressed to CIN3+ or cleared (not recorded which).

Concerning this clone: Coverage ceases 3 residues before the CDR3 finishes, and the germline J gene fills in the end. This chain joins TRBV7-9 and TRBJ2-7; D is possibly TRBD1 (6 bases). Germline V lookup: CDR1 SEHNR, CDR2 FQNEAQ (reference sequence). V lost 8 bases, J lost 0 bases, and 11 bases lay in between. CDR3 length equals 13 residues. CDR3 bases read: TGTGCCAGCGCAGGGGTTAGCTCCTACGAG. This encodes CASAGVSSYE. In full, the CDR3 reads CASAGVSSYEQYF.

As to this clone: The CDR3 end is not reached by the read, which stops 3 residues before it; the germline J gene fills it in. The gene calls are TRBV20-1 and TRBJ2-3; 7 bases are shared with TRBD1. Germline V lookup: CDR1 DFQATT, CDR2 SNEGSKA (reference sequence). Trimming took 5 bases from V and 6 from J; bases not matched to a gene: 11. The CDR3 has 14 amino acids. Partial CDR3 DNA: TGCAGTGCTCAAAGGACAGGTATGACGGATACG. This gives the protein CSAQRTGMTDT. The CDR3 in full is CSAQRTGMTDTQYF.

A remark on this clone: Read data end 3 residues before the CDR3 end; the end is taken from the germline J gene. The V gene is TRBV6-2 or TRBV6-3, the J gene TRBJ2-3; D could derive from TRBD1 or TRBD2 (5 bases each). This CDR3 contains 13 residues. Germline lookup yields CDR1 MNHEY and CDR2 SVGEGT. CDR3 DNA (partial): TGTGCCAGCAGCAGGGAGAGCAATCAGCCG. Residues: CASSRESNQP. In full, the CDR3 is CASSRESNQPQYF.

Incomplete CDR3 DNA: TGTGCCAGCAGCCAGACAGGGGAATCAAGATATGGC. The encoded protein is CASSQTGESRYG. The CDR3 reads in full as CASSQTGESRYGYTF. V and J are TRBV7-9 and TRBJ1-2; 8 positions agree with TRBD1. The sequenced fragment ends 3 residues before the CDR3 boundary, so the rest is inferred from the germline J gene. The CDR3 sequence is 15 residues long. Unmatched junction bases numbered 10, after V lost 5 bases and J lost 5 bases. The germline V gene encodes CDR1 SEHNR and CDR2 FQNEAQ (reference sequence).

Notes on this clone: The read ends 3 residues early relative to the CDR3; the germline J gene fills the gap. The chain uses TRBV5-5 and TRBJ2-7; the match to TRBD1 covers 10 bases. The V segment lost 2 bases and the J segment 6 bases; nucleotides outside the gene matches: 5. From germline, CDR1 is SGHKS and CDR2 YYEKEE (reference sequence). The CDR3 has 14 residues. The sequenced CDR3 bases are TGTGCCAGCAGCTTTAGGACAGGGGGTGTCGAG. It codes for CASSFRTGGVE. The full CDR3 protein is CASSFRTGGVEQYF.

Points on this clone: The missing CDR3 end, 3 residues past where the read stops, is filled in from the germline J gene. J is TRBJ1-4 and V is TRBV20-1; D possibly corresponds to TRBD1 (5 bases). Trimming pared 7 bases from V and 3 bases from J, leaving 12 bases between. The CDR3 contains 13 residues. The germline V gene encodes CDR1 DFQATT and CDR2 SNEGSKA (reference sequence). CDR3 DNA (partial): TGCAGTGGGGAGGGACTTTCTAATGAAAAA. It yields the protein CSGEGLSNEK. The full CDR3 protein reads CSGEGLSNEKLFF.

Regarding this clone: The CDR3 is cut off 3 residues early in the read; its end comes from the germline J gene. The chain links TRBV7-9 to TRBJ1-1; tentatively, D is TRBD1 (6 bases). This CDR3 has 15 amino acids. V was clipped by 1 base and J by 3 bases, with 12 bases between them. Per the germline V gene, CDR1 is SEHNR and CDR2 is FQNEAQ (reference sequence). The sequenced CDR3 bases are TGTGCCAGCAGCTTAGGTGGGACACGGTACACTGAA. It translates to CASSLGGTRYTE. In full, the CDR3 is CASSLGGTRYTEAFF. The full variable domain, completed using reference TRBV7-9 and TRBJ1-1, is DTGVSQNPRHKITKRGQNVTFRCDPISEHNRLYWYRQTLGQGPEFLTYFQNEAQLEKSRLLSDRFSAERPKGSFSTLEIQRTEQGDSAMYLCASSLGGTRYTEAFFGQGTRLTVV.

Concerning this clone itself: Sequencing ends 3 residues short of the CDR3 end; the germline J gene provides the rest. The V and J genes are TRBV19 and TRBJ2-2, with a weak D call TRBD2 (6 bases). Germline V gives CDR1 LNHDA, CDR2 SQIVND (reference sequence). The CDR3 has 13 residues. V shed 4 bases and J shed 9 bases, with 12 bases lying between them. The chain's CDR3 is CASSTGGDRELFF. The covered CDR3 bases are TGTGCCAGTAGTACTGGCGGGGACCGGGAG.

Regarding this clone: The read is 3 residues too short to cover the CDR3 end, so that end is filled in from the germline J gene. V is TRBV14 and J is TRBJ2-3; 9 bases align to TRBD1. The CDR3 has 15 amino acids. Germline values: CDR1 SGHDN, CDR2 FVKESK. Trimming removed 4 bases from V and 5 bases from J; junction bases left unmatched: 7. CDR3 DNA, as far as it was read: TGTGCCAGCAGCCCCTGGGACAGGGCGAGAGATACG. It codes for CASSPWDRARDT. The whole CDR3 region reads CASSPWDRARDTQYF.